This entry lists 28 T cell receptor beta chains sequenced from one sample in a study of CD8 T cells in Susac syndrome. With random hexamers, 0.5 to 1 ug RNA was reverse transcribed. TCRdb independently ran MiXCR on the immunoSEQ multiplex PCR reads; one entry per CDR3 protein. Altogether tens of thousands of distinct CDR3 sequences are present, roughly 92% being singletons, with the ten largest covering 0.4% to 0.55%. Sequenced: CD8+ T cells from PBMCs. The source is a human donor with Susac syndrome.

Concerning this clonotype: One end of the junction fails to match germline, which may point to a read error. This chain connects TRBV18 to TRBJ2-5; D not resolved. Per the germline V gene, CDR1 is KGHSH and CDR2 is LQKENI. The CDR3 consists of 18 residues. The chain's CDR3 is CANSPIVRALKIQETQYF. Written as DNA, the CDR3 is TGTGCCAACTCACCCATTGTTCGGGCCCTAAAAATTCAAGAGACCCAGTACTTC.

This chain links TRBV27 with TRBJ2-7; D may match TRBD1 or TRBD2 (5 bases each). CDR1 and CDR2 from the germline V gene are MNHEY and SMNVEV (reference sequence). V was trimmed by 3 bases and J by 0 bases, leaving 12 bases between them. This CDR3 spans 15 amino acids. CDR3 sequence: CASSFEGFNSYEQYF. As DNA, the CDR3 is TGTGCCAGCAGTTTTGAGGGGTTTAACTCCTACGAGCAGTACTTC.

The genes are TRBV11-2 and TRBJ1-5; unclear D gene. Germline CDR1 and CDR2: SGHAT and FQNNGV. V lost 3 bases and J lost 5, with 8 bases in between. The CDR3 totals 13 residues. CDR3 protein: CASSLGRDQPQHF. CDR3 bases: TGTGCCAGCAGCTTGGGCCGGGATCAGCCCCAGCATTTT.

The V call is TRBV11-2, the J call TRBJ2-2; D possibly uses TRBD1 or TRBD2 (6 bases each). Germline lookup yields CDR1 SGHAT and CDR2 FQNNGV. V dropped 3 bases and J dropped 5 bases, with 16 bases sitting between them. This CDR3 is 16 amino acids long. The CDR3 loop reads CASSFRGRTGTGELFF. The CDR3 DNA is TGTGCCAGCAGCTTCCGGGGGCGTACAGGGACCGGGGAGCTGTTTTTT.

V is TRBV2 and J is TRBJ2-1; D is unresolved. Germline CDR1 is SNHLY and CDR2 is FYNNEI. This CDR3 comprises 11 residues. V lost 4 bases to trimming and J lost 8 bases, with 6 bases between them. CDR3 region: CASSVGHEQFF. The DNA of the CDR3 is TGTGCCAGCAGTGTCGGTCATGAGCAGTTCTTC.

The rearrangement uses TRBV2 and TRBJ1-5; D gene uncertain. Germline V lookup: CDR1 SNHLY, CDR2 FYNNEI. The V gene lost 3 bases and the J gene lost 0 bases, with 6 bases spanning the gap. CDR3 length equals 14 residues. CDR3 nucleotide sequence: TGTGCCAGCAGTGACGCTAATAGCAATCAGCCCCAGCATTTT. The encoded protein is CASSDANSNQPQHF.

Here the CDR3 DNA reads TGTGCCAGCAGTTTAGGCGGGGACAGGAACTATGGCTACACCTTC. Its protein is CASSLGGDRNYGYTF. The J gene is TRBJ1-2, the V gene TRBV27; 8 bases match TRBD1. CDR1 MNHEY and CDR2 SMNVEV come from the germline V gene (reference sequence). CDR3 length: 15 residues. After removal of 2 bases from V and 2 bases from J, the junction contained 4 bases not matched to a gene.

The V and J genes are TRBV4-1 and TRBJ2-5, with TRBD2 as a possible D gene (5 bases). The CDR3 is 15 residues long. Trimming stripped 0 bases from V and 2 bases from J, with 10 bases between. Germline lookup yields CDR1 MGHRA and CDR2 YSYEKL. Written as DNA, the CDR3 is TGCGCCAGCAGCCAAGAGAGGCGCGGGCAAGAGACCCAGTACTTC. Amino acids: CASSQERRGQETQYF.

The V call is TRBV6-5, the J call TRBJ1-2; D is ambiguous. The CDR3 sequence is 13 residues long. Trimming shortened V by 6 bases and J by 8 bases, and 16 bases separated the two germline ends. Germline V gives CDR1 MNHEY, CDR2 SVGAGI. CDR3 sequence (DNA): TGTGCCAGCAGATCAACCGCGATTCAAGGCTACACCTTC. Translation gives CASRSTAIQGYTF.

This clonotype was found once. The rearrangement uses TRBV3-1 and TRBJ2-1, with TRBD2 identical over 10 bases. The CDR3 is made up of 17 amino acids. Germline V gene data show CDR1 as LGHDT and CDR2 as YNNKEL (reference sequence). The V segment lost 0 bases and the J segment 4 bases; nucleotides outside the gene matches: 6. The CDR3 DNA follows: TGTGCCAGCAGCCAAGATCCAACTAGCGGGGATTACAATGAGCAGTTCTTC. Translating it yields CASSQDPTSGDYNEQFF.

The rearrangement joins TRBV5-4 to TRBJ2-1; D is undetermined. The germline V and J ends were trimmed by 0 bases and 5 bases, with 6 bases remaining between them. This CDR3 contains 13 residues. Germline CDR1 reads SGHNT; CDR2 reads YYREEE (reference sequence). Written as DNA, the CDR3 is TGTGCCAGCAGCTTGGATGTCGACAATGAGCAGTTCTTC. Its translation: CASSLDVDNEQFF. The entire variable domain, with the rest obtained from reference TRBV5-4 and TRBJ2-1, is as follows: ETGVTQSPTHLIKTRGQQVTLRCSSQSGHNTVSWYQQALGQGPQFIFQYYREEENGRGNFPPRFSGLQFPNYSSELNVNALELDDSALYLCASSLDVDNEQFFGPGTRLTVL.

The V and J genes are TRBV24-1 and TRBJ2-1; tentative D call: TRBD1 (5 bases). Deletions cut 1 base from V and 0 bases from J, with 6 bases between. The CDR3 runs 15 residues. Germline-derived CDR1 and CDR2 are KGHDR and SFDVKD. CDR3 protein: CATSDLRGSYNEQFF. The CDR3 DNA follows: TGTGCCACCAGTGATTTAAGGGGCTCCTACAATGAGCAGTTCTTC.

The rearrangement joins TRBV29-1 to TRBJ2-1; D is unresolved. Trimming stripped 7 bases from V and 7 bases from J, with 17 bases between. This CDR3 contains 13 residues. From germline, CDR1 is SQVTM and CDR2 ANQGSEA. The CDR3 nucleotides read TGCAGCGGAGGATGGCGCCCTGGGAATGAGCAGTTCTTC. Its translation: CSGGWRPGNEQFF.

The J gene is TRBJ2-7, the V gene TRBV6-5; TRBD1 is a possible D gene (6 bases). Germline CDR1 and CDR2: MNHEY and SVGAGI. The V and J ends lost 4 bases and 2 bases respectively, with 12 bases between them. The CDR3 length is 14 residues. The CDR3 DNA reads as TGTGCCAGCAGTTCTCGGACAGAGCCCTACGAGCAGTACTTC. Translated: CASSSRTEPYEQYF.

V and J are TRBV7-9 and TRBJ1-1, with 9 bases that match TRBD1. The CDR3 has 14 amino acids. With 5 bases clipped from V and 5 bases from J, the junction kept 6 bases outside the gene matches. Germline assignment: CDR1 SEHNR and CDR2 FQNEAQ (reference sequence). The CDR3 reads CASSVSGTGTEAFF. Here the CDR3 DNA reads TGTGCCAGCAGCGTGTCCGGGACAGGGACTGAAGCTTTCTTT.

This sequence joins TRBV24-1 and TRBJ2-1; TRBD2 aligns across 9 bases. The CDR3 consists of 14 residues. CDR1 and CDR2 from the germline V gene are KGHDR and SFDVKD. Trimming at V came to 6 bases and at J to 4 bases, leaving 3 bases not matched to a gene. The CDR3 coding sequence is TGTGCCACCAGTAGGGCGGGGGGGTACAATGAGCAGTTCTTC. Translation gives CATSRAGGYNEQFF.

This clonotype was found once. In DNA form, the CDR3 reads TGTGCCAGCAGCTTACTAGAAAGGCCCTACGAGCAGTACTTC. The encoded protein is CASSLLERPYEQYF. The V and J genes are TRBV7-9 and TRBJ2-7; D is uncertain. This CDR3 has 14 residues. V gave up 2 bases and J gave up 2 bases, with 10 bases separating them. Germline CDR1 reads SEHNR; CDR2 reads FQNEAQ (reference sequence). The full variable domain, completed using reference TRBV7-9 and TRBJ2-7, is DTGVSQNPRHKITKRGQNVTFRCDPISEHNRLYWYRQTLGQGPEFLTYFQNEAQLEKSRLLSDRFSAERPKGSFSTLEIQRTEQGDSAMYLCASSLLERPYEQYFGPGTRLTVT.

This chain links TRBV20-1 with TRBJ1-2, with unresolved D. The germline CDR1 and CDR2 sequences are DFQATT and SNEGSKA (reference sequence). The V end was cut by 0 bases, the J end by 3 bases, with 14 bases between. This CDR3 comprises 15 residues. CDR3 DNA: TGCAGTGCTAGAGATTTGGCTGGCCGTGACTATGGCTACACCTTC. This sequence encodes CSARDLAGRDYGYTF.

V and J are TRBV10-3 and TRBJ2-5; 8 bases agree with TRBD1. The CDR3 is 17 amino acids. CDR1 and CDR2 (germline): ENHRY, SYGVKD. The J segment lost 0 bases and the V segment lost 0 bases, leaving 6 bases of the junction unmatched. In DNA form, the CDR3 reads TGTGCCATCAGTGAGTCTGAGACAGGGGCTAACCAAGAGACCCAGTACTTC. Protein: CAISESETGANQETQYF.

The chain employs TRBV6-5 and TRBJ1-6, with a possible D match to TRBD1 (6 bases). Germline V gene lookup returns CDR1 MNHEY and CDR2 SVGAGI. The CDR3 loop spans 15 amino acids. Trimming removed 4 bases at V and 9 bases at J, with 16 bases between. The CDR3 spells CASSFITGYGSPLHF. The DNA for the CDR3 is TGTGCCAGCAGTTTCATTACAGGGTATGGTTCACCCCTCCACTTT.

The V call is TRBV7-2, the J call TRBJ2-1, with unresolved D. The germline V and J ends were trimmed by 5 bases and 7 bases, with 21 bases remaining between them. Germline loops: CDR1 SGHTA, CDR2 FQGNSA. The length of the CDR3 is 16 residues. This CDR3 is CASSTARTVIGNEQFF. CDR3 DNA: TGTGCCAGCAGCACTGCACGGACCGTAATCGGGAATGAGCAGTTCTTC.

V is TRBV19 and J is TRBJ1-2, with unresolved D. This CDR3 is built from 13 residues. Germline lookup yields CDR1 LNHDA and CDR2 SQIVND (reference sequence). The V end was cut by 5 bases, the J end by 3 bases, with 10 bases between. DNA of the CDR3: TGTGCCAGTAGTCGACGGAACGACTATGGCTACACCTTC. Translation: CASSRRNDYGYTF.

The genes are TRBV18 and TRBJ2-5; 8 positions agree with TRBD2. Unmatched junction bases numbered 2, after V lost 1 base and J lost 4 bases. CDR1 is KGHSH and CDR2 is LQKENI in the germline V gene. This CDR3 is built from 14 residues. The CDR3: CASSPQAGAETQYF. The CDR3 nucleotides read TGTGCCAGCTCACCACAAGCGGGAGCAGAGACCCAGTACTTC.

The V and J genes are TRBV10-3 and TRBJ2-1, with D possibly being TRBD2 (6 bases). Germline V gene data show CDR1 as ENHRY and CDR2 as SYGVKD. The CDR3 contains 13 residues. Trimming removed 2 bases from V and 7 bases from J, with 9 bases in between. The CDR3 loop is CAISEGGRNEQFF. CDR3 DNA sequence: TGTGCCATCAGTGAGGGAGGGCGGAATGAGCAGTTCTTC.

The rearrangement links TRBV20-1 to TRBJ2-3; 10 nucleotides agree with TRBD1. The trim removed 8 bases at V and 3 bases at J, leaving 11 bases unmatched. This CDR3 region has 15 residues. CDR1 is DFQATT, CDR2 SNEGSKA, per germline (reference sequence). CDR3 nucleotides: TGCAGTTCCACGACCCGGGACAGGGGAACAGATACGCAGTATTTT. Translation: CSSTTRDRGTDTQYF.

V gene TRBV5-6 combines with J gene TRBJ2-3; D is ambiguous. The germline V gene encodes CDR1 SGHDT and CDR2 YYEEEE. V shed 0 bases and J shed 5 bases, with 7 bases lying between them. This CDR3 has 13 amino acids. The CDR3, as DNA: TGTGCCAGCAGCTTGGCCAACGTAGATACGCAGTATTTT. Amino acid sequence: CASSLANVDTQYF.

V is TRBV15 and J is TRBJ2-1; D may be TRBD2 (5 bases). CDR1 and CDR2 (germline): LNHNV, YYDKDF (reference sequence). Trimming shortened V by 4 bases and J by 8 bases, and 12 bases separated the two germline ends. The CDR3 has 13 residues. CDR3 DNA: TGTGCCACCAGCACCACTAGTAACCATGAGCAGTTCTTC. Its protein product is CATSTTSNHEQFF.

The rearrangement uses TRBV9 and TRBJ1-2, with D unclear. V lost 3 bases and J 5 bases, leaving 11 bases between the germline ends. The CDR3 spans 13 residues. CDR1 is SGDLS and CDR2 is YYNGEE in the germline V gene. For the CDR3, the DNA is TGTGCCAGCAGCGGCTACCGCGGGTATGGCTACACCTTC. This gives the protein CASSGYRGYGYTF.